The 22 T cell receptor beta chains below all came from one sample that was sequenced in a study of identical twins. TCRdb reanalysed the 5' RACE reads using MiXCR and keeps one entry per CDR3 protein. The data hold hundreds of thousands of distinct CDR3 sequences, with 10% to 15% observed a single time. This sample was shared with a second study, whose subject was yellow fever vaccine responses in identical twins.

Material for sequencing was PBMCs. These receptor sequences come from a woman aged 18-35 years in good health.

This chain links TRBV3-1 with TRBJ1-1; D unclear. The CDR3 is 13 amino acids. CDR1 and CDR2 from the germline V gene are LGHDT and YNNKEL (reference sequence). Trimming removed 2 bases at V and 6 bases at J, with 10 bases between. DNA of the CDR3: TGTGCCAGCAGCCAATTGGGTGGTTCTGAAGCTTTCTTT. Translation gives CASSQLGGSEAFF.

Worth noting for this clonotype: A much larger clone differs by one base, so this may be a read error. This chain links TRBV24-1 with TRBJ2-1; D is ambiguous. This CDR3 spans 16 amino acids. Germline values: CDR1 KGHDR, CDR2 SFDVKD. V lost 3 bases and J 0 bases, leaving 11 bases between the germline ends. The CDR3 DNA is TGTGCCACCAGTGATACTATCGGGTTCTCCTACAATGAGCAGTTCTTC. The encoded protein is CATSDTIGFSYNEQFF.

The gene calls are TRBV3-1 and TRBJ2-5; 7 bases map to TRBD1. The junction had 5 bases not matched to a gene; V was cut back by 4 bases and J by 3 bases. The CDR3 has 14 residues. CDR1 and CDR2 from the germline V gene are LGHDT and YNNKEL (reference sequence). CDR3 residues: CASSPWGTEETQYF. CDR3 in DNA: TGTGCCAGCAGCCCGTGGGGGACAGAAGAGACCCAGTACTTC.

The DNA of the CDR3 is TGCAGTGCTAAGGGCAGTCAAGAGACCCAGTACTTC. Its translation is CSAKGSQETQYF. The V gene is TRBV20-1, the J gene TRBJ2-5; D remains unclear. The CDR3 length is 12 residues. Deletions cut 4 bases from V and 2 bases from J, with 8 bases between. Looked up from germline, CDR1 is DFQATT and CDR2 is SNEGSKA (reference sequence).

This clonotype was seen repeatedly, ten times or more. The V gene is TRBV7-9, the J gene TRBJ2-7; no clear D. The CDR3 extends over 16 amino acids. Germline CDR1 and CDR2: SEHNR and FQNEAQ (reference sequence). Trimming pared 1 base from V and 2 bases from J, leaving 15 bases between. The CDR3 loop is CASSLGYGVLPYEQYF. In DNA, the CDR3 is TGTGCCAGCAGCTTAGGGTATGGGGTTCTCCCCTACGAGCAGTACTTC.

The chain links TRBV5-1 to TRBJ2-3, with D perhaps TRBD1 (5 bases). Per germline, CDR1 SGHRS and CDR2 YFSETQ. CDR3 length: 17 amino acids. The ends were cut back, 0 bases at V and 3 bases at J, with 17 bases in the middle. The CDR3 DNA is TGCGCCAGCAGCTTGGAGGGGCAGGGAATGGGGACAGATACGCAGTATTTT. Its protein is CASSLEGQGMGTDTQYF.

DNA of the CDR3: TGTGCCAGCCGAAATTACTCTGGGGCCAACGTCCTGACTTTC. Amino acid sequence: CASRNYSGANVLTF. The chain combines TRBV7-3 with TRBJ2-6; D gene unclear. The CDR3 has 14 residues. V was clipped by 8 bases and J by 0 bases, with 8 bases between them. Germline V gene sequence: CDR1 SGHTA, CDR2 FQGTGA.

This clonotype was counted at least ten times. The chain employs TRBV11-2 and TRBJ2-1; D is possibly TRBD1 or TRBD2 (5 bases each). The CDR3 is 13 amino acids. Trimming pared 7 bases from V and 9 bases from J, leaving 16 bases between. Looked up from germline, CDR1 is SGHAT and CDR2 is FQNNGV. CDR3: CASTLGASGEQFF. The CDR3 DNA sequence: TGTGCCAGCACCCTCGGGGCTAGTGGTGAGCAGTTCTTC.

V is TRBV7-9 and J is TRBJ2-1, with 12 nucleotides matching TRBD2. The CDR3 is made up of 17 amino acids. The germline gives CDR1 SEHNR, CDR2 FQNEAQ (reference sequence). The J segment lost 6 bases and the V segment lost 1 base, leaving 7 bases of the junction unmatched. CDR3 amino acids: CASSLGQLAGGANEQFF. The CDR3, as DNA: TGTGCCAGCAGCTTAGGGCAACTAGCGGGGGGTGCCAATGAGCAGTTCTTC.

This clonotype was seen many times. The CDR3 is CASSLIPYNEQFF. The DNA for the CDR3 is TGTGCCAGCAGTTTAATCCCCTACAATGAGCAGTTCTTC. The V and J genes are TRBV12-3 or TRBV12-4 and TRBJ2-1; D is unclear. The CDR3 length is 13 residues. V was shortened by 2 bases and J by 2 bases, with 4 bases between the two germline ends.

The chain recombines TRBV3-1 with TRBJ2-1; D unresolved. This CDR3 comprises 12 residues. CDR1 is LGHDT, CDR2 YNNKEL, per germline (reference sequence). Trimming cost V 4 bases and J 7 bases, with 8 bases left between them. The CDR3: CASSPTLNEQFF. The CDR3 DNA reads as TGTGCCAGCAGCCCTACCCTTAATGAGCAGTTCTTC.

The V call is TRBV29-1, the J call TRBJ2-1; 11 positions match TRBD2. Germline values: CDR1 SQVTM, CDR2 ANQGSEA. V was pared by 4 bases and J by 8 bases, with 7 bases of the junction left unmatched. The CDR3 covers 14 residues. CDR3 residues: CSVVPSGRWDEQFF. CDR3 bases: TGCAGCGTTGTTCCTAGCGGGAGGTGGGATGAGCAGTTCTTC.

This clonotype has at least ten counts. The gene calls are TRBV12-3 or TRBV12-4 and TRBJ1-5, with D perhaps matching TRBD1 (6 bases). Trimming took 5 bases from V and 0 from J, leaving 11 bases between them. This CDR3 region has 15 residues. CDR3 bases: TGTGCCAGCAGTAACAGGGAATATAGCAATCAGCCCCAGCATTTT. Translated: CASSNREYSNQPQHF.

The table lists this clonotype with many counts. The CDR3 DNA reads TGTGCCAGCAGGTTAGCGGGAGAAGAGACCCAGTACTTC. It codes for CASRLAGEETQYF. The chain is built from TRBV6-5 and TRBJ2-5, with 9 bases lining up with TRBD2. Trimming cost V 6 bases and J 3 bases; bases outside gene matches: 2. Looked up from germline, CDR1 is MNHEY and CDR2 is SVGAGI. CDR3 size: 13 residues.

The chain uses TRBV29-1 and TRBJ1-1; D is undetermined. The germline V gene encodes CDR1 SQVTM and CDR2 ANQGSEA. CDR3 size: 12 residues. With 4 bases removed from V and 0 bases from J, the gap between germline ends came to 6 bases. CDR3 region: CSVVQLNTEAFF. The CDR3 bases are TGCAGCGTTGTCCAATTGAACACTGAAGCTTTCTTT.

V gene TRBV10-3 combines with J gene TRBJ2-3, with 11 positions matching TRBD1. CDR1 is ENHRY, CDR2 SYGVKD, per germline. This CDR3 region has 15 residues. The V and J ends lost 6 bases and 6 bases, in that order; junction bases with no gene match: 8. In nucleotides, the CDR3 is TGTGCCATCAGGAAACGGGACAGGGGGTGGGATACGCAGTATTTT. Its translation is CAIRKRDRGWDTQYF.

This clonotype was detected a few times. The chain uses TRBV20-1 and TRBJ1-1; tentatively, D is TRBD1 (5 bases). Germline CDR1 is DFQATT and CDR2 is SNEGSKA (reference sequence). There are 14 residues in the CDR3. V shed 2 bases and J shed 0 bases, with 10 bases lying between them. The CDR3 reads CSARKTEMNTEAFF. For the CDR3, the DNA is TGCAGTGCTAGAAAGACAGAGATGAACACTGAAGCTTTCTTT.

This clonotype was seen more than once but under ten times. The chain carries TRBV4-1 and TRBJ1-1; D may be TRBD1 (5 bases). The germline V gene encodes CDR1 MGHRA and CDR2 YSYEKL. This CDR3 contains 16 residues. The V and J ends lost 0 bases and 5 bases respectively, with 16 bases between them. The CDR3 DNA reads as TGCGCCAGCAGCCAAGACCCCGCGGGAGGGGTGACTGAAGCTTTCTTT. Protein sequence: CASSQDPAGGVTEAFF.

In this sample, this clonotype turned up many times. V usage is TRBV10-3 and J usage is TRBJ2-1; D is undetermined. V was pared by 11 bases and J by 0 bases, with 17 bases between. The CDR3 has 15 residues. CDR1 is ENHRY and CDR2 is SYGVKD in the germline V gene. CDR3 amino acids: CASRGRVGSYNEQFF. The CDR3 DNA follows: TGTGCCTCCCGAGGAAGGGTGGGCTCCTACAATGAGCAGTTCTTC.

This clonotype was detected a few times. This sequence joins TRBV12-3 or TRBV12-4 and TRBJ2-3; 8 bases line up with TRBD2. V dropped 5 bases and J dropped 2; count of bases not matched to a gene: 9. CDR3 size: 16 residues. CDR3 bases: TGTGCCAGCAGTCCCCGGGGGGGGGTACCCACAGATACGCAGTATTTT. Translating it yields CASSPRGGVPTDTQYF.

The chain's CDR3 is CASSVRGIHHEQYF. As DNA, the CDR3 is TGTGCCAGCAGCGTGCGGGGGATCCACCACGAGCAGTACTTC. The chain joins TRBV9 to TRBJ2-7, with 7 bases identical to TRBD2. CDR1 is SGDLS, CDR2 YYNGEE, per germline. The CDR3 runs to 14 residues. V shed 2 bases and J 5 bases; nucleotides not matched to a gene: 7.

The chain carries TRBV6-1 and TRBJ2-7, with D possibly being TRBD2 (6 bases). CDR1 is MNHNS and CDR2 is SASEGT in the germline V gene. The V end was cut by 10 bases, the J end by 0 bases, with 13 bases between. The CDR3 has 13 residues. In nucleotides, the CDR3 is TGTGCCACCCTAACGGGGGACTCCTACGAGCAGTACGTC. Translated: CATLTGDSYEQYV.